The 24 T cell receptor beta chains below all came from one sample that was sequenced in a study of shared clonotypes between healthy human individuals. Sequenced by immunoSEQ multiplex PCR; TCRdb stores in-frame clones only, minus some. Here the sample spans about 820,000 clones, 85% to 95% being singletons. Naive CD8 cells lacked CD45RO and underwent positive selection for CCR7, leaving out terminally differentiated effector memory CD45RA+ cells. Sequencing was performed on naive CD8+ T cells sorted from blood. These receptors were collected from a man aged 25-40 years in good health.

J is TRBJ1-1 and V is TRBV15; D is uncertain. This CDR3 has 16 residues. The germline gives CDR1 LNHNV, CDR2 YYDKDF (reference sequence). V was pared by 3 bases and J by 1 base, with 15 bases between. CDR3 nucleotides: TGTGCCACCAGCAGCCAATTGACACAGACGAACACTGAAGCTTTCTTT. It yields the protein CATSSQLTQTNTEAFF.

The chain carries TRBV9 and TRBJ2-7, with D perhaps TRBD2 (6 bases). Trimming cost V 0 bases and J 4 bases, with 11 bases left between them. The CDR3 length is 14 residues. The V gene's germline CDR1 is SGDLS and CDR2 YYNGEE. CDR3 sequence (DNA): TGTGCCAGCAGCGTAGAATTGGGGGGATACGAGCAGTACTTC. As protein: CASSVELGGYEQYF.

The chain employs TRBV29-1 and TRBJ2-3, with 11 nucleotides matching TRBD2. CDR1 SQVTM and CDR2 ANQGSEA come from the germline V gene. V was clipped by 4 bases and J by 4 bases; unmatched bases: 7. The CDR3 covers 15 residues. The CDR3: CSVVTSGTFPDTQYF. DNA of the CDR3: TGCAGCGTTGTGACTAGCGGGACTTTCCCAGATACGCAGTATTTT.

This clone showed up just once. V is TRBV6-6 and J is TRBJ2-2; D ambiguous. Germline V gene lookup returns CDR1 MNHNY and CDR2 SVGAGI (reference sequence). This CDR3 spans 13 amino acids. Trimming left V 2 bases short and J 5 bases short, with 6 bases between. CDR3 residues: CASSYLETGELFF. Written as DNA, the CDR3 is TGTGCCAGCAGTTACCTGGAGACCGGGGAGCTGTTTTTT.

The CDR3 DNA follows: TGTGCCAGCAGCTTAAGGACAGGAGGGGCCGGGGAGCTGTTTTTT. The encoded protein is CASSLRTGGAGELFF. V is TRBV13 and J is TRBJ2-2, with D possibly matching TRBD1 (7 bases). Trimming took 2 bases from V and 6 from J, leaving 13 bases between them. In germline, CDR1 is PRHDT, CDR2 FYEKMQ (reference sequence). CDR3 length equals 15 residues.

J is TRBJ2-1 and V is TRBV5-1; TRBD2 is a possible D gene (5 bases). Germline assignment: CDR1 SGHRS and CDR2 YFSETQ. The V and J ends lost 2 bases and 2 bases respectively, with 8 bases between them. The CDR3 loop spans 14 amino acids. The chain's CDR3 is CASSFERAYNEQFF. The CDR3 region has the DNA TGCGCCAGCAGCTTCGAGAGGGCCTACAATGAGCAGTTCTTC.

V is TRBV29-1 and J is TRBJ2-2; 9 bases match TRBD2. The CDR3 is made up of 14 amino acids. Germline CDR1 and CDR2: SQVTM and ANQGSEA. The ends lost 3 bases at V and 3 bases at J; junction bases unmatched: 2. CDR3 in amino acids: CSVDLAGYTGELFF. The CDR3 DNA sequence: TGCAGCGTTGATCTAGCGGGATACACCGGGGAGCTGTTTTTT.

The V and J genes are TRBV9 and TRBJ2-7, with 14 nucleotides matching TRBD2. Germline V gene data show CDR1 as SGDLS and CDR2 as YYNGEE. J gave up 7 bases and V 5 bases, and 8 bases lay outside the gene matches. The CDR3 sequence is 15 residues long. CDR3 DNA sequence: TGTGCCAGCAGTAACCCGGGACTAGCGGGAGAAGAGCAGTACTTC. Its translation: CASSNPGLAGEEQYF.

The V gene is TRBV9, the J gene TRBJ1-2; 9 bases match TRBD1. The junction had 8 bases not matched to a gene; V was cut back by 0 bases and J by 5 bases. The length of the CDR3 is 16 residues. Germline lookup yields CDR1 SGDLS and CDR2 YYNGEE. The CDR3 bases are TGTGCCAGCAGCGTAGACCGGGACAGGGAGGAATATGGCTACACCTTC. It translates to CASSVDRDREEYGYTF.

This chain uses TRBV14 with TRBJ1-1; 10 bases are shared with TRBD1. The CDR3 contains 15 residues. With V trimmed by 4 bases and J by 7 bases, 9 bases remained unmatched. Germline V gene data show CDR1 as SGHDN and CDR2 as FVKESK. DNA of the CDR3: TGTGCCAGCAGCCTCGGACAGGGGGATTGGGGTGAAGCTTTCTTT. Translation: CASSLGQGDWGEAFF. The full variable domain, with the rest looked up from reference TRBV14 and TRBJ1-1, is EAGVTQFPSHSVIEKGQTVTLRCDPISGHDNLYWYRRVMGKEIKFLLHFVKESKQDESGMPNNRFLAERTGGTYSTLKVQPAELEDSGVYFCASSLGQGDWGEAFFGQGTRLTVV.

This clone showed up just once. This same CDR3 is encoded by further DNA sequences in the sample. The chain combines TRBV27 with TRBJ2-1, with unresolved D. The CDR3 has 12 amino acids. V was trimmed by 2 bases and J by 6 bases, leaving 5 bases between them. CDR1 MNHEY and CDR2 SMNVEV come from the germline V gene (reference sequence). CDR3 sequence reads: CASSLGPNEQFF. Here the CDR3 DNA reads TGTGCCAGCAGTTTAGGGCCCAATGAGCAGTTCTTC.

Details on this clone: Compared with germline, one end of the junction differs, possibly owing to a read error. The chain has TRBV7-9 and TRBJ2-6; TRBD1 might be the D (5 bases). Germline-derived CDR1 and CDR2 are SEHNR and FQNEAQ (reference sequence). The CDR3 extends over 15 amino acids. The CDR3 is CASSLGSSGASVLTF. CDR3 sequence (DNA): TGTGCCAGCAGCTTAGGCAGCTCTGGGGCCAGCGTCCTGACTTTC. Drawing the rest from reference TRBV7-9 and TRBJ2-6, the complete variable domain is DTGVSQNPRHKITKRGQNVTFRCDPISEHNRLYWYRQTLGQGPEFLTYFQNEAQLEKSRLLSDRFSAERPKGSFSTLEIQRTEQGDSAMYLCASSLGSSGASVLTFGAGSRLTVL.

A note on this clone: Other nucleotide sequences from this sample produce the same CDR3. This chain joins TRBV28 and TRBJ2-1; 8 positions match TRBD2. Looked up from germline, CDR1 is MDHEN and CDR2 is SYDVKM. The CDR3 length is 15 residues. After removal of 3 bases from V and 4 bases from J, the junction contained 5 bases not matched to a gene. Here the CDR3 DNA reads TGTGCCAGCAGTTTTCTCGCGGGAGGTTACAATGAGCAGTTCTTC. Amino acids: CASSFLAGGYNEQFF.

V and J are TRBV7-9 and TRBJ2-3; no definite D call. This CDR3 is built from 12 residues. Germline loops: CDR1 SEHNR, CDR2 FQNEAQ (reference sequence). Trimming removed 5 bases at V and 2 bases at J, with 5 bases between. CDR3 bases: TGTGCCAGCAGCGCCGACACAGATACGCAGTATTTT. This codes for CASSADTDTQYF. Full variable domain (outside the CDR3, taken from reference TRBV7-9 and TRBJ2-3): DTGVSQNPRHKITKRGQNVTFRCDPISEHNRLYWYRQTLGQGPEFLTYFQNEAQLEKSRLLSDRFSAERPKGSFSTLEIQRTEQGDSAMYLCASSADTDTQYFGPGTRLTVL.

Regarding this clone: In the same sample, other DNA sequences code for this CDR3. The gene calls are TRBV30 and TRBJ2-7; 13 bases line up with TRBD2. V lost 0 bases, J lost 2 bases, and 1 base stayed unmatched. The germline CDR1 and CDR2 sequences are GTSNPN and SVGIG (reference sequence). The CDR3 loop spans 15 amino acids. CDR3 sequence reads: CAWSVGLAGAYEQYF. CDR3 coding DNA: TGTGCCTGGAGTGTCGGACTAGCGGGAGCCTACGAGCAGTACTTC.

The J gene is TRBJ2-7, the V gene TRBV6-5; TRBD1 or TRBD2 may be the D gene (6 bases each). The CDR3 consists of 15 residues. Germline V gives CDR1 MNHEY, CDR2 SVGAGI. V was trimmed by 5 bases and J by 5 bases, leaving 19 bases between them. CDR3 nucleotides: TGTGCCAGCAGTACCAGGGGCTGGGGGGAGGACGAGCAGTACTTC. Translation: CASSTRGWGEDEQYF.

This chain links TRBV6-5 with TRBJ2-7, with D possibly TRBD2 on 5 matching bases. The germline V and J ends were trimmed by 5 bases and 5 bases, with 13 bases remaining between them. The germline V gene has CDR1 MNHEY and CDR2 SVGAGI. There are 13 residues in the CDR3. This chain's CDR3 is CASSITGWNEQYF. The CDR3 DNA follows: TGTGCCAGCAGTATTACGGGATGGAACGAGCAGTACTTC.

This chain connects TRBV29-1 to TRBJ2-7; 7 bases fit TRBD1. Trimming took 2 bases from V and 4 from J; bases not matched to a gene: 11. This CDR3 comprises 15 residues. The germline CDR1 and CDR2 sequences are SQVTM and ANQGSEA. CDR3 coding DNA: TGCAGCGTTGAACTGTCTGGACAGGAGTATTACGAGCAGTACTTC. It is translated as CSVELSGQEYYEQYF.

This clone was recorded only once. V gene TRBV4-1 combines with J gene TRBJ2-6, with D tentatively TRBD1 (6 bases). The germline V and J ends were trimmed by 6 bases and 0 bases, with 18 bases remaining between them. CDR3 length: 18 amino acids. CDR1 and CDR2 (germline): MGHRA, YSYEKL. The CDR3 sequence is CASSPQGPRLSGANVLTF. As DNA, the CDR3 is TGCGCCAGCAGTCCCCAGGGGCCACGACTCTCTGGGGCCAACGTCCTGACTTTC.

The chain is built from TRBV27 and TRBJ2-2, with D perhaps being TRBD1 or TRBD2 (5 bases each). The CDR3 is 20 residues long. CDR1 is MNHEY and CDR2 is SMNVEV in the germline V gene (reference sequence). Trimming shortened V by 6 bases and J by 8 bases, and 34 bases separated the two germline ends. The CDR3 nucleotides are TGTGCCAGCAGACTACAGGAGCCGCTATCTGGGCAAAGGGACGCTGGGGAGCTGTTTTTT. Residues: CASRLQEPLSGQRDAGELFF.

The rearrangement links TRBV27 to TRBJ2-3, with 8 positions matching TRBD1. The CDR3 has 17 residues. Germline V gene lookup returns CDR1 MNHEY and CDR2 SMNVEV (reference sequence). V lost 6 bases and J lost 5; bases outside the gene matches: 16. The CDR3 DNA sequence: TGTGCCAGCAGCTTTTACCCCCCCGGACAGGGTAGAGATACGCAGTATTTT. Protein: CASSFYPPGQGRDTQYF.

The gene calls are TRBV7-8 and TRBJ2-7, with 7 bases lining up with TRBD1. The CDR3 length is 15 residues. CDR1 is SGHVS, CDR2 FQNEAQ, per germline. V dropped 1 base and J dropped 6; count of bases not matched to a gene: 9. The CDR3 reads CASSLVTGMGSEQYF. CDR3 DNA sequence: TGTGCCAGCAGCTTAGTGACAGGGATGGGAAGCGAGCAGTACTTC. The full variable domain, completed using reference TRBV7-8 and TRBJ2-7, is GAGVSQSPRYKVAKRGQDVALRCDPISGHVSLFWYQQALGQGPEFLTYFQNEAQLDKSGLPSDRFFAERPEGSVSTLKIQRTQQEDSAVYLCASSLVTGMGSEQYFGPGTRLTVT.

For the CDR3, the DNA is TGTGCCAGCAACAATCCGGGACTAGGATTTGAAGAGACCCAGTACTTC. This gives the protein CASNNPGLGFEETQYF. The V and J genes are TRBV9 and TRBJ2-5, with 8 positions matching TRBD2. V was pared by 6 bases and J by 3 bases, with 13 bases of the junction left unmatched. CDR1 and CDR2 from the germline V gene are SGDLS and YYNGEE. CDR3 length: 16 residues.

This clone was counted a single time. This same CDR3 is encoded by further DNA sequences in the sample. This chain connects TRBV19 to TRBJ2-1; TRBD2 matches 11 bases. Losses at the gene ends were 5 bases for V and 3 bases for J; bases not matched to a gene: 3. CDR1 and CDR2 (germline): LNHDA, SQIVND (reference sequence). There are 15 residues in the CDR3. DNA of the CDR3: TGTGCCAGTAGTGCCGGGACTAGCGGCTACAATGAGCAGTTCTTC. Translating it yields CASSAGTSGYNEQFF.